This entry concerns a single T cell receptor (beta chain). This record comes from a study of blood T cell repertoires in COVID-19. For the study at large: COVID-19 samples, acute and convalescent, were from the United States, Italy and Spain. Sources were T cells, B-cell-depleted T cells, or PBMCs; the material itself was cDNA or gDNA.

Under the authors' procedure: For nucleated cells, counts were estimated from reference gene primer amplification. This table comes from immunoSEQ multiplex PCR, and its TCRdb copy is limited to in-frame clones, with some not included. V and J calls and clone size follow that table, whereas D and trimming were derived from the DNA. This table has roughly 390,000 clones, around 87% appearing once. This CDR3 has 15 amino acids. V lost 5 bases, J lost 1 base, and 1 base stayed unmatched. Germline V CDR1 and CDR2: SEHNR, FQNEAQ (reference sequence). The chain employs TRBV7-9 and TRBJ2-3; the match to TRBD1 covers 12 bases. The sequencing sample was made of peripheral blood. This sequence was found in a woman in her twenties or thirties with COVID-19, enrolled during active disease. Here the CDR3 reads CASSRDRGRTDTQYF. The CDR3 DNA reads TGTGCCAGCAGCCGGGACAGGGGGCGCACAGATACGCAGTATTTT.